This record covers a single TCR beta chain. Antigen unknown. The data derive from a study of long-term antiretroviral therapy in people with HIV. General study results and limits: Post-ART diversity increased but stayed below transplant donor controls.

The CDR3 totals 16 residues. Germline V CDR1 and CDR2: SGHVS, FNYEAQ. After removal of 5 bases from V and 0 bases from J, the junction contained 7 bases not matched to a gene. Survey-level resolution applied to immunoSEQ assay v3.0. Here immunoSEQ multiplex PCR was the method, and the copy in TCRdb shows in-frame clones only, minus some. There are about 25,000 clones in the sample; approximately 86% occur only once, and approximately 15% lies in the top ten. Two or more post-ART PBMC samples, plus at least one pre-ART sample, were available for each donor. This receptor was obtained from a man aged 50 or older with HIV. This rearrangement joins TRBV7-6 to TRBJ2-1, with 7 bases aligning to TRBD1. Here the sequenced sample was unsorted PBMCs, taken 1.2 years after starting antiretroviral therapy. The CDR3 DNA follows: TGTGCCAGCAGCGGCCAGGGGGTGGGCTCCTACAATGAGCAGTTCTTC. This codes for CASSGQGVGSYNEQFF.